Given below is one T cell receptor beta chain in context. Its antigen is unknown. These data come from a study of cytomegalovirus exposure and HLA in healthy donors. Study-level results: The study flagged roughly 150 TCR beta chains as cytomegalovirus-associated.

The CDR3 spans 13 residues. V was clipped by 5 bases and J by 10 bases, with 17 bases between them. The germline V gene encodes CDR1 MNHNY and CDR2 SVGAGI (reference sequence). The repertoire was sequenced with immunoSEQ multiplex PCR; TCRdb's copy has only in-frame clones and lacks some. The table lists 130,000 to 150,000 clones, roughly 90% of them singletons. The receptor was derived from a man aged 18 to 29 in good health and CMV-seropositive. The V and J genes are TRBV6-6 and TRBJ1-1; D possibly corresponds to TRBD1 (6 bases). Sequencing was carried out using PBMCs. The CDR3 loop reads CASSPRAGDGAFF. Here the CDR3 DNA reads TGTGCCAGCAGTCCCAGGGCAGGGGACGGAGCTTTCTTT.